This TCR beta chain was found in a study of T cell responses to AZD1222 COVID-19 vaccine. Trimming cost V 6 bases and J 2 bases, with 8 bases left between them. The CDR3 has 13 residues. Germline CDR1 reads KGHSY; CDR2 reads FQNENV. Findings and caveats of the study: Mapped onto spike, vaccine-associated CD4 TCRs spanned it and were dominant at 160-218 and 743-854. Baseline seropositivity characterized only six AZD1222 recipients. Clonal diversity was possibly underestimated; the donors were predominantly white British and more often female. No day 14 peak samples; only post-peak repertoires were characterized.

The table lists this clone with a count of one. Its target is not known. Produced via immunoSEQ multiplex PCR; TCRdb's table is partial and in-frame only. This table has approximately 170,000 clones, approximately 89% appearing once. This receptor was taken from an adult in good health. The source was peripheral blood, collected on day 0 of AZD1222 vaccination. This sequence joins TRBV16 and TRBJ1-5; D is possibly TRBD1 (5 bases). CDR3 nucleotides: TGTGCCAGCAGGGGAGGGGGCAATCAGCCCCAGCATTTT. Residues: CASRGGGNQPQHF.